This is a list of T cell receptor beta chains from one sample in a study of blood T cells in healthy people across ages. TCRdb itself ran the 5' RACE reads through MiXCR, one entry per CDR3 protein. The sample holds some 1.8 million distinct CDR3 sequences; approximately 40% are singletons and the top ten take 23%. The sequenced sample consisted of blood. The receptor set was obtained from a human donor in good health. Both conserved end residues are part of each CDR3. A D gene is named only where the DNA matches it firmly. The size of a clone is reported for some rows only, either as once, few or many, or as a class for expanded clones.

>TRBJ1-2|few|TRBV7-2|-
CASSQGPPGGYTF
TGTGCCAGCAGCCAAGGACCTCCGGGAGGCTACACCTTC
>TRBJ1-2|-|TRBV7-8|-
CASSTTTTGYGYTF
TGTGCCAGCAGCACGACCACTACAGGGTATGGCTACACCTTC
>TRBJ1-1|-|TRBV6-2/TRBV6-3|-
CASSYDSQDTEAFF
TGTGCCAGCAGTTACGACTCACAGGACACTGAAGCTTTCTTT
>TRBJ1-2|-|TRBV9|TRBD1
CASKQHGTDYGYTF
TGTGCCAGCAAACAACACGGGACAGACTATGGCTACACCTTC
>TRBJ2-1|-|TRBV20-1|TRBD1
CSALKVTGGNEQFF
TGCAGTGCCCTGAAGGTCACAGGGGGGAATGAGCAGTTCTTC
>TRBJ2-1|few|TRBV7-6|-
CTSSLTPRGRYNEQFF
TGTACCAGCAGCTTAACCCCTCGGGGACGGTACAATGAGCAGTTCTTC
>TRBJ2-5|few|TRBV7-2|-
CASSPWGRGRGETQYF
TGTGCCAGCAGCCCTTGGGGGAGGGGCAGGGGGGAGACCCAGTACTTC
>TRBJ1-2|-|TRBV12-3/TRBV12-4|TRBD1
CASSSGTGHNYGYTF
TGTGCCAGCAGTTCAGGGACAGGGCATAACTATGGCTACACCTTC
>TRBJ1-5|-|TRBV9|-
CASSVDLQPQHF
TGTGCCAGCAGCGTAGACCTGCAGCCCCAGCATTTT
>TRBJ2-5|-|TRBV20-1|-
CSAIAGSGGETQYF
TGCAGTGCTATCGCCGGGAGCGGCGGAGAGACCCAGTACTTC
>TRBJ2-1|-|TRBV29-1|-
CSATTGIPEQFF
TGCAGCGCCACAACAGGGATTCCTGAGCAGTTCTTC
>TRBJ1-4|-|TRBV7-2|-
CASSLSRAEEKLFF
TGTGCCAGCAGCTTAAGCAGGGCGGAGGAAAAACTGTTTTTT
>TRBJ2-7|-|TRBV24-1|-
CATSDADRPESRYF
TGTGCCACCAGTGATGCAGACAGACCGGAGTCAAGGTATTTT
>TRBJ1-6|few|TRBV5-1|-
CASSSDRDPPLHF
TGCGCCAGCAGCTCGGACAGAGATCCCCCCCTCCACTTT
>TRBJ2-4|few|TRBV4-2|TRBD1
CASSQDRGTGGFLAKNIQYF
TGTGCCAGCAGCCAAGACCGAGGGACAGGGGGCTTTTTAGCCAAAAACATTCAGTACTTC
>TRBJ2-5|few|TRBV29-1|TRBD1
CSVSTGVAQYF
TGCAGCGTTTCCACAGGGGTTGCCCAGTACTTC
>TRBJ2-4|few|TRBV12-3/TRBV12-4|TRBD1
CASSGQSVNIQYF
TGTGCCAGCTCGGGACAGTCCGTAAACATTCAGTACTTC
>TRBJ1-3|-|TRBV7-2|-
CASSLANTISGSTIYF
TGTGCCAGCAGCTTAGCAAACACGATCTCTGGAAGCACCATATATTTT
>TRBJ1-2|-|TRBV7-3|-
CASSSNGGQGYGYTF
TGTGCCAGCAGCTCGAATGGGGGGCAGGGATATGGCTACACCTTC
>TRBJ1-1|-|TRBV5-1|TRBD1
CASSFTGGARERTEAFF
TGCGCCAGCAGTTTCACAGGGGGCGCGCGGGAAAGGACTGAAGCTTTCTTT
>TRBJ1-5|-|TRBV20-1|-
CSAQRNQPQHF
TGCAGTGCCCAAAGAAATCAGCCCCAGCATTTT